The rows below give T cell receptor beta chains drawn from one sample of a study of CXCR3-negative and CXCR3-positive naive CD8 T cells. TCRdb reanalyzed the 5' RACE reads, giving one entry per CDR3 protein sequence and no DNA. This table holds 5,500 to 7,500 distinct CDR3 sequences. What was sequenced was naive CXCR3+ CD8+ T cells from blood. These TCRs come from a human donor in good health. Some clones in this sample may be carry-over from other donors' samples. CDR3s include the opening cysteine and the closing phenylalanine or tryptophan. Not all rows give a size; the values are once, few, many and, for expanded clones, a class.

size	V	J	length	CDR3
.	TRBV29-1	TRBJ1-2	12	CSASAEPYGYTF
medium-sized	TRBV18	TRBJ1-1	14	CASSPPTGNTEAFF
medium-sized	TRBV7-3	TRBJ2-1	16	CASSPGLADSYNEQFF
medium-sized	TRBV6-5	TRBJ2-3	13	CASSYERTDTQYF
.	TRBV7-8	TRBJ1-1	17	CASSFHRATTINTEAFF
.	TRBV9	TRBJ1-2	12	CASSATAYGYTF
.	TRBV4-1	TRBJ1-1	15	CASSQDPTNHAEAFF
medium-sized	TRBV4-1	TRBJ2-1	15	CASSQGVSPYNEQFF
medium-sized	TRBV29-1	TRBJ1-2	14	CSVGPGQNNYGYTF
.	TRBV5-1	TRBJ2-5	15	CDSSLAGWEQETQYF
.	TRBV7-8	TRBJ2-1	16	CASSSVTSGSYYEQFF
.	TRBV3-1	TRBJ1-2	16	CASSQLGQALFYGYTF
medium-sized	TRBV2	TRBJ2-1	15	CASSHGTSGRDEQFF
medium-sized	TRBV20-1	TRBJ2-1	16	CSARGTSGGSYNEQFF
.	TRBV7-8	TRBJ1-5	13	CASSSGRGQPQHF
.	TRBV29-1	TRBJ2-1	14	CSFIKQGAGNEQFF
.	TRBV29-1	TRBJ1-5	14	CSGSGQGINQPQHF
medium-sized	TRBV14	TRBJ2-1	17	CASSQGQGYSYYNEQFF
.	TRBV20-1	TRBJ2-7	16	CSARGGPSGDLYEQYF
.	TRBV6-2/TRBV6-3	TRBJ2-3	15	CASEDTGYRTDTQYF
medium-sized	TRBV28	TRBJ2-7	13	CASGPWTSYEQYF
medium-sized	TRBV19	TRBJ1-1	15	CASSFRTHDYTEAFF
.	TRBV6-2/TRBV6-3	TRBJ1-1	11	CASSHGTEAFF
medium-sized	TRBV7-3	TRBJ2-1	16	CASSFDGTDSYNEQFF
.	TRBV5-4	TRBJ2-1	13	CASSLSSKDEQFF
medium-sized	TRBV20-1	TRBJ1-2	11	CSASRGRGYTF
medium-sized	TRBV2	TRBJ1-2	14	CASSEEVHNYGYTF
.	TRBV14	TRBJ2-1	13	CASSLLGDNEQFF
.	TRBV21-1	TRBJ1-6	15	CASLSQGAEDSPLHF
.	TRBV4-1	TRBJ1-5	13	CASSQGPEQPQHF
medium-sized	TRBV27	TRBJ1-2	14	CASSLNPQGNGYTF
medium-sized	TRBV5-6	TRBJ1-4	19	CASSLRTGRSIATNEKLFF
medium-sized	TRBV30	TRBJ1-6	13	CAWDSSNNSPLHF
medium-sized	TRBV4-1	TRBJ2-3	16	CASSQVWGRLEDTQYF
medium-sized	TRBV2	TRBJ2-5	12	CASSGGKETQYF
medium-sized	TRBV15	TRBJ1-6	16	CATSRGSGRIDSPLHF
.	TRBV29-1	TRBJ2-1	17	CSARLAGEGFSYNEQFF
medium-sized	TRBV7-9	TRBJ1-1	14	CASSWGTANTEAFF
.	TRBV29-1	TRBJ2-4	12	CSVVVAGGLQYF
medium-sized	TRBV10-3	TRBJ2-5	16	CAISEGTGGALETQYF
medium-sized	TRBV20-1	TRBJ2-7	15	CSANDGLAAFYEQYF
medium-sized	TRBV27	TRBJ2-7	14	CASSTSTQGYEQYF
medium-sized	TRBV6-5	TRBJ2-1	14	CASSTSMSYNEQFF
medium-sized	TRBV20-1	TRBJ2-1	14	CSARAGTGVPEQFF
.	TRBV19	TRBJ1-2	14	CASRPPWDSYGYTF
medium-sized	TRBV21-1	TRBJ1-1	15	CASSKVIRGNTEAFF
medium-sized	TRBV7-2	TRBJ2-5	13	CASSNDWGETQYF
.	TRBV7-7	TRBJ2-3	15	CASSASQLGTDTQYF
.	TRBV29-1	TRBJ2-3	13	CSVRTGETDTQYF